A single sample gave rise to the 3 T cell receptor beta chains below, sequenced in a study of blood T cells in healthy people across ages. Through a sample-barcoded 5' primer and a J-beta primer mix, a second PCR was run for roughly 7 to 12 cycles. TCRdb passed the 5' RACE reads through MiXCR, listing each CDR3 protein once. The data contain roughly 2 million distinct CDR3 sequences, less than 50% of them singletons. What was sequenced was blood. Receptors were obtained from a woman between 35 and 50 years old in good health.

The rearrangement joins TRBV20-1 to TRBJ1-6, with a possible D match to TRBD1 (5 bases). The CDR3 contains 16 residues. Germline V gene sequence: CDR1 DFQATT, CDR2 SNEGSKA (reference sequence). Deletions cut 3 bases from V and 1 base from J, with 13 bases between. In DNA, the CDR3 is TGCAGTGCTAGGGATGACAGCAAATCCTATAATTCACCCCTCCACTTT. It yields the protein CSARDDSKSYNSPLHF.

This chain joins TRBV12-3 or TRBV12-4 and TRBJ1-2; TRBD1 matches at 8 bases. The length of the CDR3 is 16 residues. V lost 2 bases, J lost 6 bases, and 11 bases stayed unmatched. CDR3 amino acids: CASSLTGGRLRDGYTF. CDR3 in DNA: TGTGCCAGCAGTTTAACAGGGGGTCGTCTAAGGGATGGCTACACCTTC.

V is TRBV20-1 and J is TRBJ1-2; 10 nucleotides agree with TRBD1. CDR3 length: 17 amino acids. J lost 6 bases, V lost 1 base, and 14 bases had no gene match. Germline CDR1 and CDR2: DFQATT and SNEGSKA (reference sequence). This CDR3 reads CSARGGDRGRPRNGYTF. CDR3 sequence (DNA): TGCAGTGCTAGAGGGGGGGACAGGGGCCGCCCTAGGAATGGCTACACCTTC.